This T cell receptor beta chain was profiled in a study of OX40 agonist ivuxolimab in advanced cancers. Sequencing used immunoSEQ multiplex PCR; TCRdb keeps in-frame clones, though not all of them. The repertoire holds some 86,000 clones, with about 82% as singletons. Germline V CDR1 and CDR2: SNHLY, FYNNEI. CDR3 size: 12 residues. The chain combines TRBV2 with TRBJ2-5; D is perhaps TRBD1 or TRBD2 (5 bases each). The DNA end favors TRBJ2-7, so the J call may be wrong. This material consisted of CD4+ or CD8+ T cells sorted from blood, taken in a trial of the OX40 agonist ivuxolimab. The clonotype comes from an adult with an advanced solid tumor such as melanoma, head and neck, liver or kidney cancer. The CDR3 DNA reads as TGTGCCATCACCGGGACCCCTTACGAGCAGTACTTC. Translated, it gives CAITGTPYEQYF.